Each of the 27 T cell receptor beta chains below was sequenced from the same sample in a study of blood T cell repertoires in COVID-19 (dated by TCRdb to about 2020). Library construction relied on the immunoSEQ multiplex PCR assay. In TCRdb, the immuneACCESS table is reduced to in-frame sequences with V and J assigned. These tables do not hold every clone; where another copy was compared, an unresolved V gene accounts for under half, and the others remain unexplained. The sample includes about 300,000 clones, with approximately 90% observed a single time. 2.2% of the sample is taken by the ten largest. The specimen sequenced was peripheral blood. The receptors stem from a young woman with COVID-19, enrolled during active disease.

This clone came up once. V and J are TRBV28 and TRBJ1-1, with a tentative D call TRBD1 (5 bases). This CDR3 spans 12 amino acids. The ends were cut back, 3 bases at V and 6 bases at J, with 8 bases in the middle. The germline CDR1 and CDR2 sequences are MDHEN and SYDVKM. The CDR3 spells CASSLGGAEAFF. The CDR3 DNA is TGTGCCAGCAGTTTGGGGGGTGCTGAAGCTTTCTTT. Based on the CDR3 plus reference TRBV28 and TRBJ1-1, the full variable domain is DVKVTQSSRYLVKRTGEKVFLECVQDMDHENMFWYRQDPGLGLRLIYFSYDVKMKEKGDIPEGYSVSREKKERFSLILESASTNQTSMYLCASSLGGAEAFFGQGTRLTVV.

This sequence joins TRBV2 and TRBJ2-3; perhaps TRBD1 as D (6 bases). The CDR3 is 17 amino acids. Per the germline V gene, CDR1 is SNHLY and CDR2 is FYNNEI. Trimming took off 2 bases at V and 2 bases at J, with 17 bases between the two ends. CDR3 in amino acids: CASSESGTGWDTDTQYF. The CDR3 nucleotides are TGTGCCAGCAGTGAATCGGGAACAGGGTGGGACACAGATACGCAGTATTTT. The complete variable domain, with remaining parts taken from reference TRBV2 and TRBJ2-3, reads EPEVTQTPSHQVTQMGQEVILRCVPISNHLYFYWYRQILGQKVEFLVSFYNNEISEKSEIFDDQFSVERPDGSNFTLKIRSTKLEDSAMYFCASSESGTGWDTDTQYFGPGTRLTVL.

This sequence joins TRBV19 and TRBJ2-2, with D possibly being TRBD1 (6 bases). V shed 3 bases and J shed 4 bases, with 15 bases lying between them. This CDR3 region has 16 residues. CDR1 and CDR2 (germline): LNHDA, SQIVND (reference sequence). CDR3 residues: CASSIQWTEVTGELFF. The CDR3, as DNA: TGTGCCAGTAGTATTCAATGGACAGAGGTCACCGGGGAGCTGTTTTTT.

The V and J genes are TRBV30 and TRBJ1-5; D is possibly TRBD1 (5 bases). V shed 0 bases and J shed 3 bases, with 12 bases lying between them. Looked up from germline, CDR1 is GTSNPN and CDR2 is SVGIG (reference sequence). The CDR3 extends over 15 amino acids. Here the CDR3 reads CAWSVLPQDNQPQHF. CDR3 DNA sequence: TGTGCCTGGAGTGTACTTCCACAGGACAATCAGCCCCAGCATTTT.

This clone was seen repeatedly, ten times or more. V gene TRBV29-1 combines with J gene TRBJ1-2; the D is unclear. Germline CDR1 and CDR2: SQVTM and ANQGSEA. The CDR3 contains 12 residues. Trimming cost V 6 bases and J 5 bases, with 13 bases left between them. The CDR3 DNA sequence: TGCAGCGTCCCCGAACGGACTTATGGCTACACCTTC. Translating it yields CSVPERTYGYTF.

V is TRBV5-4 and J is TRBJ1-1, with D tentatively TRBD1 (5 bases). The CDR3 length is 15 residues. Per germline, CDR1 SGHNT and CDR2 YYREEE (reference sequence). Between the trimmed V and J ends, which lost 0 bases and 5 bases, there was a span of 14 bases. CDR3 in DNA: TGTGCCAGCAGCTTGGTCTTAGCAGGGAGGACTGAAGCTTTCTTT. Encoded protein: CASSLVLAGRTEAFF.

This chain connects TRBV29-1 to TRBJ2-1; D is ambiguous. Trimming took 7 bases from V and 5 from J, leaving 18 bases between them. Germline CDR1 and CDR2: SQVTM and ANQGSEA. This CDR3 has 14 amino acids. For the CDR3, the DNA is TGCAGCGGGGTCCCTAGTACCCTGAACAATGAGCAGTTCTTC. It translates to CSGVPSTLNNEQFF.

This clone was recorded a few times. This chain uses TRBV27 with TRBJ2-7, with 8 bases aligning to TRBD2. Germline V gene sequence: CDR1 MNHEY, CDR2 SMNVEV (reference sequence). The V segment lost 0 bases and the J segment 4 bases; nucleotides outside the gene matches: 5. This CDR3 is 15 amino acids long. The CDR3 DNA follows: TGTGCCAGCAGTTTATCGGCTAGCGGGCCTTACGAGCAGTACTTC. It translates to CASSLSASGPYEQYF.

This clone has a single count. The V and J genes are TRBV30 and TRBJ2-1; 8 bases are shared with TRBD2. V shed 0 bases and J 6 bases; nucleotides not matched to a gene: 4. Germline V lookup: CDR1 GTSNPN, CDR2 SVGIG (reference sequence). This CDR3 contains 14 residues. CDR3 DNA: TGTGCCTGGAGTGTAACGGGAGGGCCCAATGAGCAGTTCTTC. The encoded protein is CAWSVTGGPNEQFF.

The chain combines TRBV5-1 with TRBJ1-1; tentative D call: TRBD1 (5 bases). V was shortened by 0 bases and J by 4 bases, with 7 bases between the two germline ends. CDR3 length: 13 amino acids. CDR1 and CDR2 from the germline V gene are SGHRS and YFSETQ. CDR3 amino acids: CASSLGQPTEAFF. CDR3 DNA: TGCGCCAGCAGCTTGGGACAGCCCACTGAAGCTTTCTTT.

The CDR3 here is CASSEGAVYGYTF. The DNA for the CDR3 is TGTGCCAGCAGTGAAGGGGCGGTATATGGCTACACCTTC. J is TRBJ1-2 and V is TRBV25-1, with D possibly matching TRBD1 (5 bases). Deletions cut 2 bases from V and 5 bases from J, with 9 bases between. This CDR3 is built from 13 residues. Germline V gives CDR1 MGHDK, CDR2 SYGVNS.

Only one count was recorded for this clone. The chain uses TRBV7-9 and TRBJ1-2, with D maybe TRBD1 (5 bases). This CDR3 has 15 amino acids. V lost 0 bases to trimming and J lost 2 bases, with 10 bases between them. The germline gives CDR1 SEHNR, CDR2 FQNEAQ (reference sequence). The CDR3, as DNA: TGTGCCAGCAGCTTAGCGGAGGGGACCAACTATGGCTACACCTTC. It yields the protein CASSLAEGTNYGYTF.

The V gene is TRBV6-6, the J gene TRBJ1-1, with 7 bases that match TRBD1. The CDR3 totals 15 residues. With 2 bases clipped from V and 3 bases from J, the junction kept 6 bases outside the gene matches. Germline V gene data show CDR1 as MNHNY and CDR2 as SVGAGI (reference sequence). CDR3 sequence reads: CASSYAPRGDTEAFF. The CDR3 coding sequence is TGTGCCAGCAGTTACGCTCCCAGGGGGGACACTGAAGCTTTCTTT.

The chain employs TRBV5-1 and TRBJ1-6; D unclear. Trimming took off 1 base at V and 6 bases at J, with 14 bases between the two ends. The CDR3 totals 16 residues. Germline CDR1 and CDR2: SGHRS and YFSETQ. The CDR3 is CASSLRPLEGNSPLHF. Written as DNA, the CDR3 is TGCGCCAGCAGCTTGAGGCCACTAGAGGGTAATTCACCCCTCCACTTT.

This clone has only one observation. V and J are TRBV5-1 and TRBJ1-1; 9 bases align to TRBD1. The junction had 5 bases not matched to a gene; V was cut back by 3 bases and J by 11 bases. The length of the CDR3 is 12 residues. In germline, CDR1 is SGHRS, CDR2 YFSETQ. In DNA form, the CDR3 reads TGCGCCAGCAGCTCGGACAGGGGACGGGCTTTCTTT. As protein: CASSSDRGRAFF.

The rearrangement uses TRBV7-2 and TRBJ1-1, with D possibly being TRBD1 (5 bases). CDR1 and CDR2 (germline): SGHTA, FQGNSA. V lost 4 bases to trimming and J lost 6 bases, with 18 bases between them. This CDR3 spans 15 amino acids. The CDR3 is CASSSTAGGRAEAFF. The CDR3 DNA sequence: TGTGCCAGCAGCTCGACCGCGGGGGGAAGGGCTGAAGCTTTCTTT. Combining the CDR3 with reference TRBV7-2 and TRBJ1-1 gives the whole variable domain GAGVSQSPSNKVTEKGKDVELRCDPISGHTALYWYRQSLGQGLEFLIYFQGNSAPDKSGLPSDRFSAERTGGSVSTLTIQRTQQEDSAVYLCASSSTAGGRAEAFFGQGTRLTVV.

V and J are TRBV29-1 and TRBJ2-3; TRBD2 aligns across 8 bases. The V gene's germline CDR1 is SQVTM and CDR2 ANQGSEA. The CDR3 spans 13 residues. V shed 6 bases and J 6 bases; nucleotides not matched to a gene: 8. CDR3 amino acids: CSVKAGVADTQYF. CDR3 coding DNA: TGCAGCGTAAAAGCGGGAGTTGCGGATACGCAGTATTTT.

The chain combines TRBV6-5 with TRBJ2-2; D is unclear. Per the germline V gene, CDR1 is MNHEY and CDR2 is SVGAGI. V lost 7 bases and J lost 0, with 12 bases in between. CDR3 length: 15 residues. CDR3 DNA: TGTGCCAGCACCCTTTGGTCAGCGAACACCGGGGAGCTGTTTTTT. It codes for CASTLWSANTGELFF.

This clone was picked up one time. The chain couples TRBV7-9 to TRBJ2-2; possible D gene TRBD1, 6 bases. The V gene lost 5 bases and the J gene lost 2 bases, with 12 bases spanning the gap. The CDR3 loop spans 15 amino acids. Germline CDR1 is SEHNR and CDR2 is FQNEAQ (reference sequence). CDR3 amino acids: CASSARDTNTGELFF. In nucleotides, the CDR3 is TGTGCCAGCAGCGCCCGGGACACCAACACCGGGGAGCTGTTTTTT.

This clone occurred once. J is TRBJ2-5 and V is TRBV7-2, with D possibly being TRBD2 (6 bases). In germline, CDR1 is SGHTA, CDR2 FQGNSA. This CDR3 has 14 amino acids. Trimming shortened V by 5 bases and J by 3 bases, and 13 bases separated the two germline ends. Here the CDR3 reads CASSRPGEEETQYF. The CDR3 DNA sequence: TGTGCCAGCAGCCGCCCGGGGGAGGAAGAGACCCAGTACTTC.

The chain is built from TRBV4-2 and TRBJ1-4; 10 nucleotides agree with TRBD1. The germline gives CDR1 LGHNA, CDR2 YNFKEQ. Germline trimming cut 4 bases from V and 1 base from J; bases unmatched to any gene: 9. CDR3 length: 18 amino acids. In DNA, the CDR3 is TGTGCCAGCAGCCCCGGGACAGGGGAAGGGGGAACTAATGAAAAACTGTTTTTT. This sequence encodes CASSPGTGEGGTNEKLFF.

The chain recombines TRBV6-5 with TRBJ1-2; D is perhaps TRBD1 (5 bases). Trimming left V 5 bases short and J 6 bases short, with 10 bases between. The CDR3 spans 12 residues. Germline lookup yields CDR1 MNHEY and CDR2 SVGAGI. The CDR3 coding sequence is TGTGCCAGCAGTAGGGGTCAGGATGGCTACACCTTC. Translation gives CASSRGQDGYTF.

Notes on this clone: Germline and junction disagree at one end, which may indicate a read error. The CDR3 coding sequence is TGTGCCAGTAGATATATGGAAACAGGGAACTATAGCTACACCTTC. Translation gives CASRYMETGNYSYTF. V is TRBV19 and J is TRBJ1-2; perhaps TRBD1 as D (6 bases). The CDR3 is 15 residues long. The germline V gene has CDR1 LNHDA and CDR2 SQIVND (reference sequence).

The CDR3 protein is CASSQVVVLGRETQYF. The CDR3, as DNA: TGTGCCAGCAGCCAAGTTGTGGTATTGGGCCGAGAGACCCAGTACTTC. This chain uses TRBV3-1 (or the pseudogene TRBV3-2) with TRBJ2-5; no clear D. The germline CDR1 and CDR2 sequences are LGHDT and YNNKEL (reference sequence). This CDR3 has 16 residues. V lost 1 base and J 4 bases, leaving 16 bases between the germline ends.

The rearrangement links TRBV11-2 to TRBJ2-7, with D maybe TRBD1 (6 bases). The CDR3 has 13 residues. Trimming shortened V by 1 base and J by 6 bases, and 10 bases separated the two germline ends. Germline values: CDR1 SGHAT, CDR2 FQNNGV. The chain's CDR3 is CASSLVGTFEQYF. In DNA form, the CDR3 reads TGTGCCAGCAGCTTAGTGGGGACATTCGAGCAGTACTTC.

This rearrangement joins TRBV3-1 (or the pseudogene TRBV3-2) to TRBJ2-1; D might be TRBD1 (7 bases). This CDR3 spans 16 amino acids. Trimming stripped 5 bases from V and 5 bases from J, with 19 bases between. Germline CDR1 LGHDT, CDR2 YNNKEL (reference sequence). The CDR3 is CASSDVRQGGNNEQFF. For the CDR3, the DNA is TGTGCCAGCAGCGACGTGAGGCAGGGGGGAAACAATGAGCAGTTCTTC.

The gene calls are TRBV27 and TRBJ2-1, with a weak D call TRBD2 (6 bases). Trimming removed 6 bases from V and 8 bases from J, with 20 bases in between. CDR1 MNHEY and CDR2 SMNVEV come from the germline V gene (reference sequence). This CDR3 comprises 15 residues. DNA of the CDR3: TGTGCCAGCAGCTCATTGGAGGGCCTTTGGTATGAGCAGTTCTTC. It encodes CASSSLEGLWYEQFF.